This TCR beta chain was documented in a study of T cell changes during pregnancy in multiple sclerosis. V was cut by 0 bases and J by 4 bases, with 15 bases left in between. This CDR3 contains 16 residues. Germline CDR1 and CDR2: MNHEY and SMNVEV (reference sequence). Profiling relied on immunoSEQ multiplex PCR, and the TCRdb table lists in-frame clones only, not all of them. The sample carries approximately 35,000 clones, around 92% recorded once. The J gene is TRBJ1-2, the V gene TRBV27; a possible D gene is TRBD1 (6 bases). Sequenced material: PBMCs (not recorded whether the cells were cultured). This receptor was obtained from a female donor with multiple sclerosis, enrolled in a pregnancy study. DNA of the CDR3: TGTGCCAGCAGTTTATCGAGCAGGGGAGCCCCCTATGGCTACACCTTC. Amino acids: CASSLSSRGAPYGYTF.